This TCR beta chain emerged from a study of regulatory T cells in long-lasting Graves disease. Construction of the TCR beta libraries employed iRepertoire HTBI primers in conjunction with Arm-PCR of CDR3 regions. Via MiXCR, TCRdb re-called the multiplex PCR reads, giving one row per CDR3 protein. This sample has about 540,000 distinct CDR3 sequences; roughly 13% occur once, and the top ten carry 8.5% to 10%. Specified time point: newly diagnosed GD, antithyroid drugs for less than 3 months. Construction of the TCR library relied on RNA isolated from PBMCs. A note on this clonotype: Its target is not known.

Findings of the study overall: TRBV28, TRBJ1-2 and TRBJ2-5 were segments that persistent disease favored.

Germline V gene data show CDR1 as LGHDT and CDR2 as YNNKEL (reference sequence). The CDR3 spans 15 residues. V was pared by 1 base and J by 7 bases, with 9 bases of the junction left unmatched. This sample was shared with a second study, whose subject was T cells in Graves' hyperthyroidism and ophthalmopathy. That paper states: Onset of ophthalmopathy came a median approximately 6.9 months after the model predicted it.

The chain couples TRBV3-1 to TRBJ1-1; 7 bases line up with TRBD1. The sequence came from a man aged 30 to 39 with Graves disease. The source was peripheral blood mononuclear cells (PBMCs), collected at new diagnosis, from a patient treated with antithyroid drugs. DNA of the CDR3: TGTGCCAGCAGCCAAGTCCCAACAGGGGCGGTTGAAGCTTTCTTT. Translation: CASSQVPTGAVEAFF.